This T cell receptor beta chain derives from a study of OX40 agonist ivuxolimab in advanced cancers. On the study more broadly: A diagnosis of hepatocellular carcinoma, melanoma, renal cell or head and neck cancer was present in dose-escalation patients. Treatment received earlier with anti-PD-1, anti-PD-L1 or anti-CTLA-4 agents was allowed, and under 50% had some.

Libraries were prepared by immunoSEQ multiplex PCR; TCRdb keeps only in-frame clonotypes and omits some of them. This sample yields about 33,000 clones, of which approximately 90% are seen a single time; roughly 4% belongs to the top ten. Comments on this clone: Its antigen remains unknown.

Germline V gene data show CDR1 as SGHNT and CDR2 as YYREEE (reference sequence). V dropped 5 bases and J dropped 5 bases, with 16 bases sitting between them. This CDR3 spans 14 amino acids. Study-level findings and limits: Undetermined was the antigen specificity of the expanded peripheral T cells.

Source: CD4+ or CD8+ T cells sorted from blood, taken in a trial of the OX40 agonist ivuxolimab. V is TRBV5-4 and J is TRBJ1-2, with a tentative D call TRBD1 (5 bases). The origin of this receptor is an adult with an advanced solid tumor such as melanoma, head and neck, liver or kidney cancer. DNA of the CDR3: TGTGCCAGCAGTAACGGGGCCCTCCGTTATGGCTACACCTTC. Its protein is CASSNGALRYGYTF.